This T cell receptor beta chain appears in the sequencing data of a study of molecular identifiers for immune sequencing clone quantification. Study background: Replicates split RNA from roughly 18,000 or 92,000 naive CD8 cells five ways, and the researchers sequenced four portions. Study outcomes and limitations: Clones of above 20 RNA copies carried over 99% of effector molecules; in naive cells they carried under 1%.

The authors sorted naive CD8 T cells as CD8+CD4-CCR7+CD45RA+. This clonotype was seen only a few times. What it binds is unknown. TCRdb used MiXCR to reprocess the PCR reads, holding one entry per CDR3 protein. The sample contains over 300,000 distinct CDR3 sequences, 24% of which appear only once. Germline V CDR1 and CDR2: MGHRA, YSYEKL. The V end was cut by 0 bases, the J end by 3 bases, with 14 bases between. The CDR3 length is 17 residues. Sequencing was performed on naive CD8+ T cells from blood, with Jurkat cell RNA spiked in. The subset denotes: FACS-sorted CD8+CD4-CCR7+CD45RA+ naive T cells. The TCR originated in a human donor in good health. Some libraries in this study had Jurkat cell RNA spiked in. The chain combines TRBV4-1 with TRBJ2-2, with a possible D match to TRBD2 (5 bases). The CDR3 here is CASSQDFGETYTGELFF. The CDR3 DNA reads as TGCGCCAGCAGCCAAGATTTTGGGGAGACTTACACCGGGGAGCTGTTTTTT.